This T cell receptor (beta chain) came from a study of cytomegalovirus exposure and HLA in healthy donors. Study results and limitations: Most TCR beta V segments were productive about 87% or about 30% of the time in an earlier analysis.

Comments on this clone: Its specificity is not known.

Primers included in the PCR were 60 Vbeta and 13 Jbeta primers. The assay was immunoSEQ multiplex PCR, and TCRdb's table has in-frame clones only and misses some. The table shows roughly 110,000 clones, with around two thirds occurring only once. The germline V and J ends were trimmed by 4 bases and 0 bases, with 16 bases remaining between them. This CDR3 region has 17 residues. CDR1 is SGHRS and CDR2 is YFSETQ in the germline V gene. The sequenced sample consisted of PBMCs. The sequence was obtained from a human donor in good health. The J gene is TRBJ1-4, the V gene TRBV5-1; the D gene is possibly TRBD1 (5 bases). This CDR3 reads CASSPGGTVATNEKLFF. The CDR3 DNA reads as TGCGCCAGCAGCCCTGGGGGGACGGTTGCAACTAATGAAAAACTGTTTTTT.